The TCR beta chain under discussion was sequenced for a study of blood T cell repertoires in COVID-19. The germline V gene has CDR1 KGHDR and CDR2 SFDVKD. CDR3 length: 16 residues. Trimming removed 4 bases from V and 2 bases from J; junction bases left unmatched: 9. Here immunoSEQ multiplex PCR was the method, and the copy in TCRdb shows in-frame clones only, minus some. The sample carries about 43,000 clones, approximately 86% recorded once. The source material was peripheral blood. This receptor was taken from a man older than 75 in a cohort sampled during active COVID-19. The rearrangement uses TRBV24-1 and TRBJ2-5; 7 bases are shared with TRBD2. The CDR3 protein is CATSDSPGGVQETQYF. The CDR3 DNA sequence: TGTGCCACCAGTGACTCCCCTGGGGGGGTGCAAGAGACCCAGTACTTC.